This TCR beta chain is from a study of radiotherapy plus CTLA-4 blockade in lung cancer. Clones were sequenced by immunoSEQ multiplex PCR, and TCRdb holds only the in-frame ones, with some missing. The sample holds over 35,000 clones, approximately 77% seen once. Germline V gives CDR1 KGHSH, CDR2 LQKENI. This CDR3 is 11 amino acids long. With 3 bases clipped from V and 12 bases from J, the junction kept 1 base outside the gene matches. This clone has just a few counts. Sample: peripheral blood, taken from a patient treated with radiotherapy plus ipilimumab. This rearrangement joins TRBV18 to TRBJ1-2; TRBD1 aligns across 10 bases. The source is a human donor with non-small cell lung cancer whose response to radiotherapy plus ipilimumab could not be evaluated. The CDR3 bases are TGTGCCAGCTCACCTGGACAGGGGGACACCTTC. Protein sequence: CASSPGQGDTF.